This T cell receptor beta chain was retrieved from a study of CD8+ T cells in alopecia areata. The CDR3 spans 14 residues. Trimming removed 7 bases at V and 1 base at J, with 11 bases between. Germline V gives CDR1 SNHLY, CDR2 FYNNEI. Extracted RNA was reverse transcribed into cDNA, the sequencing template. Measured with immunoSEQ multiplex PCR; TCRdb has only the in-frame clones, and not every one. In the table there are hundreds of thousands of clones, more than 45% of which are singletons. The sequence was obtained from a human donor with alopecia areata. Specimen: CD4+ T cells sorted from blood, collected at week 0. J is TRBJ2-4 and V is TRBV2, with D perhaps matching TRBD1 or TRBD2 (5 bases each). The CDR3 protein is CASIFGTAKNIQYF. CDR3 nucleotide sequence: TGTGCCAGCATTTTTGGGACGGCCAAAAACATTCAGTACTTC. Complete variable domain (other parts from reference TRBV2 and TRBJ2-4): EPEVTQTPSHQVTQMGQEVILRCVPISNHLYFYWYRQILGQKVEFLVSFYNNEISEKSEIFDDQFSVERPDGSNFTLKIRSTKLEDSAMYFCASIFGTAKNIQYFGAGTRLSVL.